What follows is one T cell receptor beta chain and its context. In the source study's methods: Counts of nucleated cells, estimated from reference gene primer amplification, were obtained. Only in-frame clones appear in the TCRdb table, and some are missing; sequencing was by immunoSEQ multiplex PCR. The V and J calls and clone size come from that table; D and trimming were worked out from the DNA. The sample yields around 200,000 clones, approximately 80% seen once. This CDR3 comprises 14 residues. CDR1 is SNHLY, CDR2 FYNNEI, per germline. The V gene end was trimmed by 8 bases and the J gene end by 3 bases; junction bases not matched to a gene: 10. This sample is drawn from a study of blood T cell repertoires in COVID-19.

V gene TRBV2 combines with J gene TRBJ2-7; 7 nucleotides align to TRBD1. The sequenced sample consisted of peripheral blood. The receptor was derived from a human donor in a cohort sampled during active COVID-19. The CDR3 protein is CASYTRDRNYEQYF. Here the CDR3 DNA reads TGTGCCAGCTACACTCGGGACAGAAACTACGAGCAGTACTTC.